One and the same sample provided the 30 T cell receptor beta chains below, sequenced in a study of control samples from healthy donors and cancer patients. TCRdb's copy holds only in-frame clones and misses some; the assay was immunoSEQ multiplex PCR. The table lists about 96,000 clones, about 92% of them singletons, with around 8.2% in the top ten. Sequencing was done on a sample of blood. The origin of the receptors is a young man in good health.

The chain couples TRBV6-5 to TRBJ1-2; possible D gene TRBD1, 5 bases. CDR1 and CDR2 (germline): MNHEY, SVGAGI. This CDR3 region has 16 residues. Trimming shortened V by 3 bases and J by 4 bases, and 18 bases separated the two germline ends. The CDR3 reads CASSYAGRTAVYGYTF. The CDR3 region has the DNA TGTGCCAGCAGTTATGCGGGACGGACCGCGGTCTATGGCTACACCTTC.

The chain combines TRBV2 with TRBJ1-2, with D tentatively TRBD1 (5 bases). Germline V gene sequence: CDR1 SNHLY, CDR2 FYNNEI. Trimming removed 0 bases at V and 0 bases at J, with 8 bases between. The CDR3 spans 15 residues. CDR3 loop: CASSEASGTNYGYTF. CDR3 coding DNA: TGTGCCAGCAGTGAAGCGTCAGGGACTAACTATGGCTACACCTTC.

The chain recombines TRBV4-1 with TRBJ2-5; TRBD2 aligns across 7 bases. Germline CDR1 and CDR2: MGHRA and YSYEKL. V lost 4 bases, J lost 3 bases, and 14 bases stayed unmatched. CDR3 length: 17 residues. The CDR3 region is CASSPHGGSAGKETQYF. The CDR3 DNA reads as TGCGCCAGCAGCCCCCATGGAGGGTCAGCGGGAAAAGAGACCCAGTACTTC.

The chain couples TRBV7-2 to TRBJ2-5; D is perhaps TRBD2 (6 bases). The V end lost 4 bases, the J end lost 9 bases, and 21 bases lay between the germline ends. This CDR3 region has 15 residues. The germline gives CDR1 SGHTA, CDR2 FQGNSA. CDR3 sequence: CASSSDWGVSSPQYF. The CDR3, as DNA: TGTGCCAGCAGCTCCGACTGGGGGGTTTCGAGTCCCCAGTACTTC. Full variable domain (remainder filled in from reference TRBV7-2 and TRBJ2-5): GAGVSQSPSNKVTEKGKDVELRCDPISGHTALYWYRQSLGQGLEFLIYFQGNSAPDKSGLPSDRFSAERTGGSVSTLTIQRTQQEDSAVYLCASSSDWGVSSPQYFGPGTRLLVL.

The V and J genes are TRBV30 and TRBJ1-1; 10 nucleotides match TRBD1. Germline CDR1 and CDR2: GTSNPN and SVGIG (reference sequence). The CDR3 spans 14 residues. V dropped 2 bases and J dropped 6; count of bases not matched to a gene: 6. The CDR3 DNA sequence: TGTGCCTGGAGTACCCTCGGACAGGGGGCTGAAGCTTTCTTT. Translated: CAWSTLGQGAEAFF.

The rearrangement uses TRBV3-1 (or the pseudogene TRBV3-2) and TRBJ1-6; D uncertain. Germline V CDR1 and CDR2: LGHDT, YNNKEL (reference sequence). Trimming stripped 0 bases from V and 10 bases from J, with 7 bases between. CDR3 length: 13 residues. DNA of the CDR3: TGTGCCAGCAGCCAAGATGACGGGTCACCCCTCCACTTT. This codes for CASSQDDGSPLHF.

This sequence joins TRBV12-3 or TRBV12-4 and TRBJ2-1, with D possibly being TRBD2 (5 bases). This CDR3 has 13 amino acids. V lost 3 bases, J lost 6 bases, and 9 bases lay in between. The CDR3 sequence: CASSFGGSNEQFF. In nucleotides, the CDR3 is TGTGCCAGCAGTTTTGGAGGAAGCAATGAGCAGTTCTTC.

This clone occurred once. The chain recombines TRBV27 with TRBJ2-5; D call uncertain. V was pared by 4 bases and J by 2 bases, with 8 bases between. The CDR3 consists of 13 residues. Per germline, CDR1 MNHEY and CDR2 SMNVEV (reference sequence). The CDR3 region is CASSSPAQETQYF. The CDR3 bases are TGTGCCAGCAGTTCGCCGGCACAAGAGACCCAGTACTTC.

The rearrangement links TRBV5-4 to TRBJ1-1; 9 bases map to TRBD1. Trimming cost V 5 bases and J 0 bases; bases outside gene matches: 11. The CDR3 covers 17 residues. Germline assignment: CDR1 SGHNT and CDR2 YYREEE (reference sequence). CDR3 amino acids: CASRAPGTGYMNTEAFF. As DNA, the CDR3 is TGTGCCAGCAGGGCTCCCGGGACAGGGTATATGAACACTGAAGCTTTCTTT.

V usage is TRBV13 and J usage is TRBJ2-1; no clear D gene. Trimming shortened V by 1 base and J by 8 bases, and 9 bases separated the two germline ends. The CDR3 contains 13 residues. Germline V gene data show CDR1 as PRHDT and CDR2 as FYEKMQ (reference sequence). The CDR3, as DNA: TGTGCCAGCAGCTTAGCGTCTAGGCATGAGCAGTTCTTC. Translation gives CASSLASRHEQFF.

The rearrangement links TRBV12-5 to TRBJ2-5; the match to TRBD2 covers 12 bases. Trimming took 6 bases from V and 5 from J; bases not matched to a gene: 13. CDR3 size: 17 residues. CDR1 LGHNT and CDR2 FRNRAP come from the germline V gene. The CDR3 sequence is CASGHPRTSGDGETQYF. The CDR3 nucleotides are TGTGCTAGTGGCCACCCCAGGACTAGCGGGGACGGGGAGACCCAGTACTTC.

The CDR3 here is CSAPTRTQYF. The CDR3 DNA follows: TGCAGTGCCCCGACCCGTACGCAGTATTTT. The J gene is TRBJ2-3, the V gene TRBV20-1; no clear D gene. The germline V gene has CDR1 DFQATT and CDR2 SNEGSKA (reference sequence). CDR3 length: 10 residues. The V and J ends lost 6 bases and 8 bases respectively, with 9 bases between them.

This clone came up once. DNA of the CDR3: TGTGCCAGCTCACCCCCACAGGGATCTAATGAAAAACTGTTTTTT. Translation gives CASSPPQGSNEKLFF. This sequence joins TRBV18 and TRBJ1-4, with D possibly matching TRBD1 (6 bases). CDR1 is KGHSH, CDR2 LQKENI, per germline. V lost 3 bases and J lost 3, with 11 bases in between. There are 15 residues in the CDR3.

The V and J genes are TRBV2 and TRBJ1-2; D ambiguous. The length of the CDR3 is 12 residues. V was shortened by 8 bases and J by 3 bases, with 10 bases between the two germline ends. Germline V gives CDR1 SNHLY, CDR2 FYNNEI. The CDR3 protein is CASFKSYYGYTF. DNA of the CDR3: TGTGCCAGCTTTAAATCTTACTATGGCTACACCTTC.

The V and J genes are TRBV2 and TRBJ1-5, with D unclear. The CDR3 runs 15 residues. The germline V gene encodes CDR1 SNHLY and CDR2 FYNNEI. V was shortened by 4 bases and J by 2 bases, with 12 bases between the two germline ends. As DNA, the CDR3 is TGTGCCAGCAGTGTGGGGAGTGGGGGCAATCAGCCCCAGCATTTT. Its protein product is CASSVGSGGNQPQHF.

J is TRBJ2-5 and V is TRBV2; D uncertain. This CDR3 spans 12 amino acids. Germline-derived CDR1 and CDR2 are SNHLY and FYNNEI. The V gene lost 8 bases and the J gene lost 1 base, with 8 bases spanning the gap. CDR3 DNA: TGTGCCAGCTTCACAGCCCAAGAGACCCAGTACTTC. Translated: CASFTAQETQYF.

The chain uses TRBV5-6 and TRBJ2-7; the D gene is possibly TRBD2 (6 bases). This CDR3 has 15 residues. From germline, CDR1 is SGHDT and CDR2 YYEEEE. V was shortened by 5 bases and J by 3 bases, with 18 bases between the two germline ends. CDR3: CASSSVRDSIYEQYF. In DNA, the CDR3 is TGTGCCAGCAGTTCCGTCCGGGACTCCATCTACGAGCAGTACTTC. Variable domain in full (rest from reference TRBV5-6 and TRBJ2-7): DAGVTQSPTHLIKTRGQQVTLRCSPKSGHDTVSWYQQALGQGPQFIFQYYEEEERQRGNFPDRFSGHQFPNYSSELNVNALLLGDSALYLCASSSVRDSIYEQYFGPGTRLTVT.

The rearrangement links TRBV5-6 to TRBJ2-2; D is possibly TRBD1 (6 bases). In germline, CDR1 is SGHDT, CDR2 YYEEEE. Trimming left V 0 bases short and J 6 bases short, with 15 bases between. The CDR3 covers 16 residues. In nucleotides, the CDR3 is TGTGCCAGCAGCTTGGCCCCAGGGGTTGGGCCCGGGGAGCTGTTTTTT. Its protein product is CASSLAPGVGPGELFF. Variable domain in full (rest from reference TRBV5-6 and TRBJ2-2): DAGVTQSPTHLIKTRGQQVTLRCSPKSGHDTVSWYQQALGQGPQFIFQYYEEEERQRGNFPDRFSGHQFPNYSSELNVNALLLGDSALYLCASSLAPGVGPGELFFGEGSRLTVL.

The chain uses TRBV27 and TRBJ1-6; D perhaps matches TRBD1 (5 bases). CDR3 length: 15 amino acids. Germline CDR1 and CDR2: MNHEY and SMNVEV (reference sequence). V gave up 6 bases and J gave up 9 bases, with 18 bases separating them. CDR3 in DNA: TGTGCCAGCAGCTATTGGGACGGTGGTCGTTCACCCCTCCACTTT. It yields the protein CASSYWDGGRSPLHF.

The V gene is TRBV18, the J gene TRBJ2-5; the D is unclear. V was pared by 1 base and J by 3 bases, with 3 bases between. This CDR3 comprises 12 residues. Germline CDR1 is KGHSH and CDR2 is LQKENI. In nucleotides, the CDR3 is TGTGCCAGCTCACCACAAGAAGAGACCCAGTACTTC. This codes for CASSPQEETQYF.

The chain links TRBV6-1 to TRBJ2-1, with 9 bases fitting TRBD1. This CDR3 is built from 15 residues. J lost 8 bases, V lost 1 base, and 6 bases had no gene match. CDR1 and CDR2 from the germline V gene are MNHNS and SASEGT. CDR3 coding DNA: TGTGCCAGCAGTGAAGAAGGGACAGGGAGCGATGAGCAGTTCTTC. This codes for CASSEEGTGSDEQFF.

The CDR3 protein is CASSYRDMNEKLFF. CDR3 bases: TGTGCCAGCAGTTACCGCGACATGAATGAAAAACTGTTTTTT. V gene TRBV6-2 or TRBV6-3 combines with J gene TRBJ1-4; no firm D call. Per the germline V gene, CDR1 is MNHEY and CDR2 is SVGEGT. This CDR3 has 14 residues. V was cut by 2 bases and J by 5 bases, with 9 bases left in between.

The V and J genes are TRBV4-1 and TRBJ2-2, with 9 bases fitting TRBD1. After removal of 8 bases from V and 1 base from J, the junction contained 11 bases not matched to a gene. The CDR3 length is 17 residues. CDR1 is MGHRA, CDR2 YSYEKL, per germline. CDR3 in amino acids: CASGTTGGLGNTGELFF. The CDR3 nucleotides are TGCGCCAGCGGAACGACAGGGGGGCTTGGGAACACCGGGGAGCTGTTTTTT.

The chain uses TRBV18 and TRBJ1-2, with D hard to call. The CDR3 totals 12 residues. V lost 6 bases, J lost 5 bases, and 10 bases lay in between. Germline CDR1 KGHSH, CDR2 LQKENI. The CDR3: CASSADEYGYTF. The DNA of the CDR3 is TGTGCCAGCTCCGCGGACGAGTATGGCTACACCTTC. The full variable domain, with the rest looked up from reference TRBV18 and TRBJ1-2, is NAGVMQNPRHLVRRRGQEARLRCSPMKGHSHVYWYRQLPEEGLKFMVYLQKENIIDESGMPKERFSAEFPKEGPSILRIQQVVRGDSAAYFCASSADEYGYTFGSGTRLTVV.

The chain links TRBV30 to TRBJ2-7; TRBD1 matches 7 bases. The CDR3 has 15 amino acids. The germline V gene encodes CDR1 GTSNPN and CDR2 SVGIG (reference sequence). Germline trimming cut 4 bases from V and 4 bases from J; bases unmatched to any gene: 13. CDR3 nucleotides: TGTGCCTGGAATCCCAAGACAGGGTCCATGTACGAGCAGTACTTC. The encoded protein is CAWNPKTGSMYEQYF.

J is TRBJ2-2 and V is TRBV6-5; TRBD1 agrees at 12 bases. The junction had 8 bases not matched to a gene; V was cut back by 8 bases and J by 7 bases. The CDR3 has 15 residues. Germline V gene sequence: CDR1 MNHEY, CDR2 SVGAGI. The CDR3 region has the DNA TGTGCCAGCGCCCCCGGGACAGGGGGCTTCGGGGAGCTGTTTTTT. This encodes CASAPGTGGFGELFF.

This sequence joins TRBV2 and TRBJ2-5; 10 bases agree with TRBD1. Germline V gene sequence: CDR1 SNHLY, CDR2 FYNNEI. J was trimmed by 2 bases and V by 5 bases; bases with no gene match: 5. This CDR3 is built from 15 residues. In DNA form, the CDR3 reads TGTGCCAGCAGTAAGGACAGGGGGGTTCAAGAGACCCAGTACTTC. Protein sequence: CASSKDRGVQETQYF.

This clone appeared a few times. The gene calls are TRBV5-1 and TRBJ2-3, with D perhaps TRBD2 (6 bases). Germline V gene data show CDR1 as SGHRS and CDR2 as YFSETQ. The CDR3 is 15 amino acids. The V and J ends lost 3 bases and 4 bases respectively, with 15 bases between them. CDR3 bases: TGCGCCAGCAGCTCCGCCGGAGGGCCGGCAGATACGCAGTATTTT. Translating gives CASSSAGGPADTQYF.

The chain employs TRBV13 and TRBJ2-3; D gene uncertain. The ends were cut back, 0 bases at V and 1 base at J, with 14 bases in the middle. The germline V gene encodes CDR1 PRHDT and CDR2 FYEKMQ (reference sequence). The CDR3 is made up of 17 amino acids. This chain's CDR3 is CASSLGYATPGTDTQYF. CDR3 nucleotides: TGTGCCAGCAGCTTAGGGTACGCGACCCCGGGCACAGATACGCAGTATTTT.

The V and J genes are TRBV11-2 and TRBJ1-5, with D hard to call. Trimming took 0 bases from V and 6 from J, leaving 15 bases between them. The CDR3 totals 16 residues. Looked up from germline, CDR1 is SGHAT and CDR2 is FQNNGV. CDR3 bases: TGTGCCAGCAGCTTAGATCAAACCCCGTTTTGTCAGCCCCAGCATTTT. This gives the protein CASSLDQTPFCQPQHF.